This T cell receptor beta chain came from a study of cytomegalovirus exposure and HLA in healthy donors. Study at large: The platform used for the roughly 110 validation repertoires matched that of the approximately 640 first-cohort repertoires, a later analysis reported. Findings and caveats of the study: Subsequent analysis revealed that first-cohort TCR clusters tended to co-occur in the roughly 120 validation repertoires. Some TCR beta chains (roughly 160 of them) were listed as cytomegalovirus-associated.

Some clones are missing from TCRdb's copy, which holds only in-frame ones; the method was immunoSEQ multiplex PCR. Of nearly 200,000 clones in the sample, 84% were seen once. Of note for this clone: Its antigen remains unknown.

CDR3 length: 17 amino acids. CDR1 is SGHVS and CDR2 is FQNEAQ in the germline V gene. The J segment lost 6 bases and the V segment lost 2 bases, leaving 10 bases of the junction unmatched. The sequence was obtained from a woman aged 25-40 years in good health and CMV-seropositive. Sequenced material: PBMCs. The rearrangement links TRBV7-8 to TRBJ2-2; 9 nucleotides match TRBD1. The CDR3 DNA reads as TGTGCCAGCAGCTTAACCCGGGACAGGGTGTTTTCCGGGGAGCTGTTTTTT. It codes for CASSLTRDRVFSGELFF.